This TCR beta chain was captured by sequencing in a study of blood T cell repertoires in COVID-19. Study at large: The United States, Italy and Spain supplied acute and convalescent COVID-19 samples. Sample material is recorded as cDNA or gDNA derived from T cells, B-cell-depleted T cells, or PBMCs.

The CDR3 runs 15 residues. J gave up 3 bases and V 4 bases, and 9 bases lay outside the gene matches. Looked up from germline, CDR1 is SGHDT and CDR2 is YYEEEE. In the authors' workflow: Counts of nucleated cells, estimated from reference gene primer amplification, were obtained. The data were produced by immunoSEQ multiplex PCR, yet TCRdb's version contains in-frame clones alone and is incomplete. That table supplies the V and J calls and clone size; D and trimming were determined from the DNA. This table holds approximately 100,000 clones, roughly 86% found once. The specimen sequenced was peripheral blood. The chain recombines TRBV5-6 with TRBJ1-2; 7 bases fit TRBD1. The TCR originated in a woman in her thirties with acute or convalescent COVID-19. The CDR3 here is CASSPGQESYYGYTF. CDR3 DNA: TGTGCCAGCAGCCCCGGACAGGAAAGCTACTATGGCTACACCTTC.